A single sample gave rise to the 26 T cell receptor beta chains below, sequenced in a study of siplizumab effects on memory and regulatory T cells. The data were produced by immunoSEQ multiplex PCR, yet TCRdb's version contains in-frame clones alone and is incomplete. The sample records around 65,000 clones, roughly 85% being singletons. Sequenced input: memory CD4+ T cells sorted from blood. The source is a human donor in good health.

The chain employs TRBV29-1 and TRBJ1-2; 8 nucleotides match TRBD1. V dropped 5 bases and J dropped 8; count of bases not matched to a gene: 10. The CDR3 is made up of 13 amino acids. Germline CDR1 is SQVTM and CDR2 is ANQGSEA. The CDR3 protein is CSVQTGVPSGYTF. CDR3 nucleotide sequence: TGCAGCGTTCAGACAGGGGTCCCTTCCGGCTACACCTTC.

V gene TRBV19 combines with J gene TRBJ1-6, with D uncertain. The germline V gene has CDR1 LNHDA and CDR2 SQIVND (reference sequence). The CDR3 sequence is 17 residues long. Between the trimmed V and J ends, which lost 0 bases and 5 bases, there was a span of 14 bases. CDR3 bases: TGTGCCAGTAGTATAGAGCTGCGGGAGCGGGATAATTCACCCCTCCACTTT. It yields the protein CASSIELRERDNSPLHF.

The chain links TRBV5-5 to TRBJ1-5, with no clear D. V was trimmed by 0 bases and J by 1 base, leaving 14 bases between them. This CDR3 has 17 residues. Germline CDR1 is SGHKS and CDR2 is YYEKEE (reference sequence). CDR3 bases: TGTGCCAGCAGCTTGGCATGGGAGGTTTCGAGCAATCAGCCCCAGCATTTT. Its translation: CASSLAWEVSSNQPQHF. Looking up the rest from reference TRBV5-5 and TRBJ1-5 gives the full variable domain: DAGVTQSPTHLIKTRGQQVTLRCSPISGHKSVSWYQQVLGQGPQFIFQYYEKEERGRGNFPDRFSARQFPNYSSELNVNALLLGDSALYLCASSLAWEVSSNQPQHFGDGTRLSIL.

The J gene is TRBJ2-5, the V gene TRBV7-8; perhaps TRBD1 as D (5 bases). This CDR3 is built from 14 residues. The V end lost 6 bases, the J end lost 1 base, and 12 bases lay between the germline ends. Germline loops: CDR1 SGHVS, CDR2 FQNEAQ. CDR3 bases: TGTGCCAGCAGTATAGGGCAGGGCCAAGAGACCCAGTACTTC. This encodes CASSIGQGQETQYF.

The CDR3 DNA is TGTGCCACCCAGCTTTGGACTAGCGTCGGCACCGGGGAGCTGTTTTTT. Translating gives CATQLWTSVGTGELFF. This chain uses TRBV5-8 with TRBJ2-2; 9 bases line up with TRBD2. J gave up 4 bases and V 9 bases, and 13 bases lay outside the gene matches. The CDR3 sequence is 16 residues long. Germline CDR1 SGHTS, CDR2 YDEGEE.

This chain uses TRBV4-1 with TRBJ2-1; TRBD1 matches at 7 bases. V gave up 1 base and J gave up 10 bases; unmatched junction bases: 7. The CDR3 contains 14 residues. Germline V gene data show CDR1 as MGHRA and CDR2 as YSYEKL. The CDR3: CASSQGLTGREQFF. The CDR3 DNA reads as TGCGCCAGCAGCCAAGGCCTGACAGGGCGCGAGCAGTTCTTC.

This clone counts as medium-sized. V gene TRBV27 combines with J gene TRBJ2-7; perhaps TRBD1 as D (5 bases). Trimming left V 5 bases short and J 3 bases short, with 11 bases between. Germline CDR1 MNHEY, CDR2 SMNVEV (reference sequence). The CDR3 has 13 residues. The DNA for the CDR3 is TGTGCCAGCAGTATCAGGGATAACTACGAGCAGTACTTC. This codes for CASSIRDNYEQYF.

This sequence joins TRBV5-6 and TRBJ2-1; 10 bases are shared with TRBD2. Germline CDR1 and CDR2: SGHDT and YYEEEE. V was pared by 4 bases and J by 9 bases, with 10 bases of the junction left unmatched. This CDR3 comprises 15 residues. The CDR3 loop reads CASSPVAGGKSEQFF. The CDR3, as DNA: TGTGCCAGCAGCCCCGTAGCGGGGGGCAAGAGTGAGCAGTTCTTC.

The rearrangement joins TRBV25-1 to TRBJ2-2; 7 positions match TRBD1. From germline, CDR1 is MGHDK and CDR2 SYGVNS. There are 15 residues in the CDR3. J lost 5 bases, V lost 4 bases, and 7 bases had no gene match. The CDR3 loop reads CASSVRGGKTGELFF. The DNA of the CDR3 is TGTGCCAGCAGTGTCCGAGGGGGCAAGACCGGGGAGCTGTTTTTT. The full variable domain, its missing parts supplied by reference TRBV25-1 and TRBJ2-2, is EADIYQTPRYLVIGTGKKITLECSQTMGHDKMYWYQQDPGMELHLIHYSYGVNSTEKGDLSSESTVSRIRTEHFPLTLESARPSHTSQYLCASSVRGGKTGELFFGEGSRLTVL.

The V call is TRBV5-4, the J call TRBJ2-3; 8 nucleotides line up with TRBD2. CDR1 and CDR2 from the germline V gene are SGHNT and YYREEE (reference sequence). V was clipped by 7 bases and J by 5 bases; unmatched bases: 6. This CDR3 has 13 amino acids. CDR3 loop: CASGRRGEDTQYF. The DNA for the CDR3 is TGTGCCAGCGGAAGGCGGGGGGAAGATACGCAGTATTTT.

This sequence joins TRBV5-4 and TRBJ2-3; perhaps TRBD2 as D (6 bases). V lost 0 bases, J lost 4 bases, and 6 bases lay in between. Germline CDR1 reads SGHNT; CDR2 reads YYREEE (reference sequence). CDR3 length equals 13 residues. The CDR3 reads CASSLAGADTQYF. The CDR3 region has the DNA TGTGCCAGCAGCTTGGCGGGAGCAGATACGCAGTATTTT.

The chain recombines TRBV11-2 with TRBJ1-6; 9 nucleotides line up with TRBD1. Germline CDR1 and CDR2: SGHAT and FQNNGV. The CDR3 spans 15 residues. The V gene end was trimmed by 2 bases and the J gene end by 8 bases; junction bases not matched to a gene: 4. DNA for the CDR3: TGTGCCAGCAGCTTACCGGGACAGGGCCATTCACCCCTCCACTTT. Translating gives CASSLPGQGHSPLHF. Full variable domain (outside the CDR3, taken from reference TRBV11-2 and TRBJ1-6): EAGVAQSPRYKIIEKRQSVAFWCNPISGHATLYWYQQILGQGPKLLIQFQNNGVVDDSQLPKDRFSAERLKGVDSTLKIQPAKLEDSAVYLCASSLPGQGHSPLHFGNGTRLTVT.

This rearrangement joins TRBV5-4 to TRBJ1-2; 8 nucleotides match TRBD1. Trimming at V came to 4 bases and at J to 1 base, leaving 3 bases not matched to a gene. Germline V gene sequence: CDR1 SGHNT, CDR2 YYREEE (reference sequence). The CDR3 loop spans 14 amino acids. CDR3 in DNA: TGTGCCAGCAGCCCAGGGGGCTATAACTATGGCTACACCTTC. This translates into CASSPGGYNYGYTF.

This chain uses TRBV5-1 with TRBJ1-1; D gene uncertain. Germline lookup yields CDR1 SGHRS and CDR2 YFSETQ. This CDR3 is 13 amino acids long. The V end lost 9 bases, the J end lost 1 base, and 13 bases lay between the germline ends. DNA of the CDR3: TGCGCCACCTATGAGGGCGCGAACACTGAAGCTTTCTTT. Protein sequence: CATYEGANTEAFF.

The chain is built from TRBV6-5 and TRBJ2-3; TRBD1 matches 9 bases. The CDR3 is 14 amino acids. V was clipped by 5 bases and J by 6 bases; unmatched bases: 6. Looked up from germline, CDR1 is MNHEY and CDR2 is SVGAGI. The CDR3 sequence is CASSPRTGADTQYF. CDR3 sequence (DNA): TGTGCCAGCAGTCCCCGGACAGGGGCCGATACGCAGTATTTT.

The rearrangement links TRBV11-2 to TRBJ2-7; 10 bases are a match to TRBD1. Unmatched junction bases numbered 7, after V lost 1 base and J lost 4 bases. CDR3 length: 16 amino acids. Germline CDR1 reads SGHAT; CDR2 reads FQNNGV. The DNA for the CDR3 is TGTGCCAGCAGCTTAGTCCGCGGGACAGGGGATTACGAGCAGTACTTC. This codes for CASSLVRGTGDYEQYF.

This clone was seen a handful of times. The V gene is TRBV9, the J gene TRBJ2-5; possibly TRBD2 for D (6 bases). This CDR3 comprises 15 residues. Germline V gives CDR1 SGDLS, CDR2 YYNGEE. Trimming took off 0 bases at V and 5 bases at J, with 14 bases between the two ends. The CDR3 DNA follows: TGTGCCAGCAGCGTAGCGGGGGATCTGAGGGAGACCCAGTACTTC. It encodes CASSVAGDLRETQYF.

The CDR3, as DNA: TGCGCCAGCAGCCTACGCCGGACAGCCACCGGGGAGCTGTTTTTT. Translating it yields CASSLRRTATGELFF. This chain connects TRBV4-3 to TRBJ2-2, with D perhaps matching TRBD1 (6 bases). The ends were cut back, 4 bases at V and 4 bases at J, with 13 bases in the middle. Germline CDR1 and CDR2: LGHNA and YSLEER. The CDR3 runs 15 residues.

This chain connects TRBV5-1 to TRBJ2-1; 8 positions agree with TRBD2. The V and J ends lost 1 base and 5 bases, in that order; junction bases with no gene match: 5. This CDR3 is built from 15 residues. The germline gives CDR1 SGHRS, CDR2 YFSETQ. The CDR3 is CASSLPSSGHNEQFF. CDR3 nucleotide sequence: TGCGCCAGCAGCTTGCCGTCTAGCGGGCACAATGAGCAGTTCTTC. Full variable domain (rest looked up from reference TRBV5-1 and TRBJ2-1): KAGVTQTPRYLIKTRGQQVTLSCSPISGHRSVSWYQQTPGQGLQFLFEYFSETQRNKGNFPGRFSGRQFSNSRSEMNVSTLELGDSALYLCASSLPSSGHNEQFFGPGTRLTVL.

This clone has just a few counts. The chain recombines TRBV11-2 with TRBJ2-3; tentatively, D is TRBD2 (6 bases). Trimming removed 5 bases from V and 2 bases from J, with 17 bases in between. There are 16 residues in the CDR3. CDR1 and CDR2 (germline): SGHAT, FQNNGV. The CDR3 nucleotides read TGTGCCAGCAGCCCTGGGGTAGCGGAGATCACAGATACGCAGTATTTT. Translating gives CASSPGVAEITDTQYF.

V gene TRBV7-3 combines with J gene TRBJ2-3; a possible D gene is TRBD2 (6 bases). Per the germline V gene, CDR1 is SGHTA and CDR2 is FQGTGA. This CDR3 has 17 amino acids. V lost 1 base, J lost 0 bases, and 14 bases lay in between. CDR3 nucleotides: TGTGCCAGCAGCTTAATTGGGACTCATCTAAGCACAGATACGCAGTATTTT. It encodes CASSLIGTHLSTDTQYF.

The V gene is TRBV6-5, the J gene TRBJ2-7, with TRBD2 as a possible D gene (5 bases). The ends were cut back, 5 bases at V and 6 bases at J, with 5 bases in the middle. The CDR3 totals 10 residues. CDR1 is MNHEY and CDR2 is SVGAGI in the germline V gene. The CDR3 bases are TGTGCCAGCAGTGAGGGCGAGCAGTACTTC. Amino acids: CASSEGEQYF.

CDR3 in DNA: TGTGCCAGCAGTTCGGGTATGAACACTGAAGCTTTCTTT. Encoded protein: CASSSGMNTEAFF. V is TRBV27 and J is TRBJ1-1; the D is unclear. Trimming shortened V by 4 bases and J by 0 bases, and 6 bases separated the two germline ends. Germline loops: CDR1 MNHEY, CDR2 SMNVEV (reference sequence). The CDR3 has 13 amino acids.

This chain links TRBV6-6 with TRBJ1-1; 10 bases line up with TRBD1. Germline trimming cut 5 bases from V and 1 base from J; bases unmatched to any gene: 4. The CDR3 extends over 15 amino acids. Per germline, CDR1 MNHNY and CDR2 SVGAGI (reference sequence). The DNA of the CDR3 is TGTGCCAGCAGTAGTGGGACAGGGGCGAACACTGAAGCTTTCTTT. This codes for CASSSGTGANTEAFF.

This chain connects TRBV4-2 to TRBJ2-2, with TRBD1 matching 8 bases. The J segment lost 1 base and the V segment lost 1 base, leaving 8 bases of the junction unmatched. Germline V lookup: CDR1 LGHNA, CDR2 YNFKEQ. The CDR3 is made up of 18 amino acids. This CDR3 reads CASSQGPGGHMNTGELFF. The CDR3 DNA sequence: TGTGCCAGCAGCCAAGGGCCAGGGGGCCATATGAACACCGGGGAGCTGTTTTTT.

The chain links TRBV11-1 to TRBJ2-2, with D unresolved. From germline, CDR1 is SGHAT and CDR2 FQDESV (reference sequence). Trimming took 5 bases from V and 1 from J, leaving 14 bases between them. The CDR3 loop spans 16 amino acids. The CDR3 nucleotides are TGTGCCAGCAGCCTATATGGCTATCTGAACACCGGGGAGCTGTTTTTT. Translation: CASSLYGYLNTGELFF.